Listed here is a single T cell receptor beta chain. Its antigen is not known. The sample's treatment: oral pan-JAK inhibitor, 5-10 mg twice daily. Alopecia areata patients gave lesional scalp punch biopsies and peripheral blood samples. Once RNA had been extracted, it was reverse transcribed into cDNA to act as the sequencing template. Produced via immunoSEQ multiplex PCR; TCRdb's table is partial and in-frame only. The repertoire has about 200,000 clones, about 62% of them found once; the top ten carry more than 5.5%. The CDR3 runs 14 residues. With V trimmed by 2 bases and J by 5 bases, 3 bases remained unmatched. The germline V gene has CDR1 MNHEY and CDR2 SMNVEV (reference sequence). This entry belongs to a study of CD8+ T cells in alopecia areata. As for the study in general: The share of scalp area affected provided the severity score for treated patients. The study's findings and limits: The study found that many expanded lesional clones persisted in scalp and blood during tofacitinib.

The chain uses TRBV27 and TRBJ2-5; 9 nucleotides line up with TRBD2. This clonotype was sampled from a human donor with alopecia areata. The material was CD4+ T cells sorted from blood, obtained at week 24, from a patient treated with tofacitinib. This chain's CDR3 is CASSLRREGETQYF. DNA for the CDR3: TGTGCCAGCAGTTTACGGCGGGAGGGGGAGACCCAGTACTTC.